The 8 T cell receptor beta chains below were found in one sample sequenced in a study of cytomegalovirus exposure and HLA in healthy donors. Primers: 60 Vbeta forward and 13 Jbeta reverse. Measured with immunoSEQ multiplex PCR; TCRdb has only the in-frame clones, and not every one. The profile shows 150,000 to 200,000 clones, around three quarters of them singletons. Source material: PBMCs. Receptors were obtained from a woman between 45 and 65 years old in good health and CMV-seronegative.

V usage is TRBV10-2 and J usage is TRBJ1-1, with a possible D match to TRBD1 (5 bases). V lost 6 bases, J lost 1 base, and 12 bases lay in between. Germline assignment: CDR1 WSHSY and CDR2 SAAADI. The CDR3 sequence is 14 residues long. This CDR3 is CASSLPGGNTEAFF. DNA of the CDR3: TGCGCCAGCAGCCTACCGGGGGGGAACACTGAAGCTTTCTTT.

The chain carries TRBV9 and TRBJ1-5; maybe TRBD1 (5 bases). The CDR3 loop spans 14 amino acids. Germline lookup yields CDR1 SGDLS and CDR2 YYNGEE. Between the trimmed V and J ends, which lost 0 bases and 8 bases, there was a span of 12 bases. The CDR3 DNA is TGTGCCAGCAGCGTAGATTGGGGCGGAGAGCCCCAGCATTTT. This sequence encodes CASSVDWGGEPQHF.

CDR3 in amino acids: CASSQGHFSYEQYF. The CDR3 nucleotides read TGCGCCAGCAGCCAAGGACACTTCTCCTACGAGCAGTACTTC. This chain joins TRBV4-1 and TRBJ2-7, with D hard to call. The V end lost 1 base, the J end lost 0 bases, and 7 bases lay between the germline ends. CDR3 length: 14 amino acids. Germline CDR1 is MGHRA and CDR2 is YSYEKL.

The rearrangement uses TRBV7-2 and TRBJ2-3; maybe TRBD2 (5 bases). The CDR3 extends over 16 amino acids. The V end lost 5 bases, the J end lost 10 bases, and 25 bases lay between the germline ends. Germline V gene sequence: CDR1 SGHTA, CDR2 FQGNSA. CDR3 amino acids: CASSPPGISSLGAQYF. The CDR3 DNA reads TGTGCCAGCAGCCCCCCGGGAATCTCATCCCTTGGGGCGCAGTATTTT.

The chain carries TRBV19 and TRBJ2-3; D unclear. The CDR3 runs 14 residues. Trimming removed 4 bases at V and 2 bases at J, with 10 bases between. CDR1 LNHDA and CDR2 SQIVND come from the germline V gene (reference sequence). The CDR3: CASSTGFFTDTQYF. In DNA form, the CDR3 reads TGTGCCAGTAGTACCGGGTTCTTCACAGATACGCAGTATTTT.

The chain recombines TRBV29-1 with TRBJ2-1, with D tentatively TRBD1 (5 bases). This CDR3 spans 13 amino acids. Looked up from germline, CDR1 is SQVTM and CDR2 is ANQGSEA. V was shortened by 8 bases and J by 2 bases, with 13 bases between the two germline ends. The DNA for the CDR3 is TGCAGCCACAAAGGGGCGACCTACAATGAGCAGTTCTTC. Encoded protein: CSHKGATYNEQFF.

The chain carries TRBV19 and TRBJ1-4; 7 bases align to TRBD1. Looked up from germline, CDR1 is LNHDA and CDR2 is SQIVND (reference sequence). J lost 6 bases, V lost 5 bases, and 6 bases had no gene match. The CDR3 runs to 14 residues. CDR3 loop: CASSRDSQDEKLFF. Written as DNA, the CDR3 is TGTGCCAGTAGTCGGGACAGCCAGGATGAAAAACTGTTTTTT.

The genes are TRBV18 and TRBJ2-4; D possibly corresponds to TRBD1 (5 bases). This CDR3 comprises 19 residues. Trimming took 1 base from V and 0 from J, leaving 19 bases between them. Germline CDR1 is KGHSH and CDR2 is LQKENI. The DNA for the CDR3 is TGTGCCAGCTCACCACATCATAAAGGACAAGGGTTAGCCAAAAACATTCAGTACTTC. It encodes CASSPHHKGQGLAKNIQYF. Complete variable domain (other parts from reference TRBV18 and TRBJ2-4): NAGVMQNPRHLVRRRGQEARLRCSPMKGHSHVYWYRQLPEEGLKFMVYLQKENIIDESGMPKERFSAEFPKEGPSILRIQQVVRGDSAAYFCASSPHHKGQGLAKNIQYFGAGTRLSVL.